This T cell receptor beta chain was documented in a study of blood T cells in healthy people across ages. PCR was performed a second time for about 6 to 12 cycles using a sample-barcoded 5' primer and a J-beta primer mix. MiXCR was run by TCRdb on the 5' RACE reads, yielding one entry per CDR3 protein. Among about 2 million distinct CDR3 sequences listed, 49% were seen once. The table lists this clonotype with a few counts. CDR3 length: 16 residues. V was clipped by 6 bases and J by 11 bases; unmatched bases: 18. CDR1 and CDR2 from the germline V gene are LGHNT and FRNRAP. The rearrangement joins TRBV12-5 to TRBJ2-5; TRBD1 agrees at 10 bases. This clonotype originated in a woman aged 40-49 years in good health. Input material: blood. The CDR3 loop reads CASGTTPGQGIEEQYF. The CDR3 nucleotides read TGTGCTAGTGGAACCACTCCGGGACAGGGGATTGAAGAGCAGTACTTC.